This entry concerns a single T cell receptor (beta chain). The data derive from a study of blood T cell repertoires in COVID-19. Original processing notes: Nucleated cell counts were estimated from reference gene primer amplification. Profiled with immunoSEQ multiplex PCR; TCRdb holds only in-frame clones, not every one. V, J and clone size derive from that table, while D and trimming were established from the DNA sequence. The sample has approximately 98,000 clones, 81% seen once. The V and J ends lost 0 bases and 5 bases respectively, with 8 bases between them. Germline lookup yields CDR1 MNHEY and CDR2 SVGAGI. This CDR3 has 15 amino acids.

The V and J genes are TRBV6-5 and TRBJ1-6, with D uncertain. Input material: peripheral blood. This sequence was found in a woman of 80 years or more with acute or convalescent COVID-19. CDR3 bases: TGTGCCAGCAGTTACTCGAGAGGGAATAATTCACCCCTCCACTTT. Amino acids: CASSYSRGNNSPLHF.